This paragraph covers one T cell receptor beta chain sequence. As yet, its antigen is unknown. Measured with immunoSEQ multiplex PCR; TCRdb has only the in-frame clones, and not every one. This table holds over 120,000 clones, 92% found once. Per the germline V gene, CDR1 is SGHAT and CDR2 is FQNNGV. Trimming pared 5 bases from V and 3 bases from J, leaving 16 bases between. CDR3 length: 15 residues. This specimen belongs to a study of T cell responses to AZD1222 COVID-19 vaccine. Points from the study as a whole: Spike-specific TCR breadth and depth grew following two AZD1222 doses.

The material was peripheral blood, obtained on day 0 of AZD1222 vaccination. This receptor was obtained from an adult in good health. V is TRBV11-2 and J is TRBJ1-1; D is possibly TRBD1 (5 bases). CDR3 residues: CASSLRRGGDTEAFF. In nucleotides, the CDR3 is TGTGCCAGCAGCCTCCGGCGGGGCGGGGACACTGAAGCTTTCTTT.